The 14 T cell receptor beta chains presented below share a single source sample, sequenced in a study of OX40 agonist ivuxolimab in advanced cancers. Assay: immunoSEQ multiplex PCR; the TCRdb copy retains only in-frame clones and omits some. The data hold about 73,000 clones, with 80% to 90% observed a single time. Sample: CD4+ or CD8+ T cells sorted from blood, taken in a trial of the OX40 agonist ivuxolimab. These receptors were obtained from an adult with an advanced solid tumor such as melanoma, head and neck, liver or kidney cancer.

The chain carries TRBV9 and TRBJ2-7; 10 bases line up with TRBD2. CDR3 length: 16 amino acids. CDR1 SGDLS and CDR2 YYNGEE come from the germline V gene. The J segment lost 2 bases and the V segment lost 0 bases, leaving 5 bases of the junction unmatched. The CDR3 is CASSVGPAGGTYEQYF. DNA of the CDR3: TGTGCCAGCAGCGTAGGGCCAGCGGGAGGGACCTACGAGCAGTACTTC.

The rearrangement links TRBV5-6 to TRBJ2-1, with a possible D match to TRBD2 (5 bases). The CDR3 loop spans 15 amino acids. V lost 7 bases, J lost 1 base, and 15 bases lay in between. Germline loops: CDR1 SGHDT, CDR2 YYEEEE. The CDR3 DNA reads TGTGCCAGCCTTAGGGCTGGCGGGTCCTACAATGAGCAGTTCTTC. Translated: CASLRAGGSYNEQFF.

The chain employs TRBV19 and TRBJ1-5, with D perhaps matching TRBD1 (6 bases). Germline V gives CDR1 LNHDA, CDR2 SQIVND (reference sequence). This CDR3 comprises 13 residues. Trimming stripped 8 bases from V and 4 bases from J, with 12 bases between. CDR3 loop: CASAGAENQPQHF. As DNA, the CDR3 is TGTGCCAGTGCAGGGGCAGAAAATCAGCCCCAGCATTTT.

This rearrangement joins TRBV28 to TRBJ2-4; no definite D call. The CDR3 is made up of 15 amino acids. The germline gives CDR1 MDHEN, CDR2 SYDVKM. The V end lost 6 bases, the J end lost 1 base, and 13 bases lay between the germline ends. CDR3 coding DNA: TGTGCCAGCAGCCAGACCTCCGACGCCAAAAACATTCAGTACTTC. Residues: CASSQTSDAKNIQYF.

The chain has TRBV29-1 and TRBJ1-4; 9 nucleotides match TRBD1. This CDR3 spans 13 amino acids. The trim removed 5 bases at V and 5 bases at J, leaving 3 bases unmatched. The germline V gene has CDR1 SQVTM and CDR2 ANQGSEA. CDR3: CSVTGGYNEKLFF. CDR3 DNA: TGCAGCGTTACAGGGGGCTACAATGAAAAACTGTTTTTT.

The V gene is TRBV2, the J gene TRBJ1-1; D remains unclear. The V end lost 2 bases, the J end lost 5 bases, and 15 bases lay between the germline ends. Per germline, CDR1 SNHLY and CDR2 FYNNEI. The length of the CDR3 is 15 residues. Written as DNA, the CDR3 is TGTGCCAGCAGTGAATTATTTTTGGGAGGGACTGAAGCTTTCTTT. Residues: CASSELFLGGTEAFF.

The V gene is TRBV29-1, the J gene TRBJ2-1; no clear D. CDR1 is SQVTM, CDR2 ANQGSEA, per germline. Between the trimmed V and J ends, which lost 3 bases and 9 bases, there was a span of 9 bases. This CDR3 region has 11 residues. The CDR3 loop reads CSVDYYPEQFF. The DNA for the CDR3 is TGCAGCGTTGACTACTACCCTGAGCAGTTCTTC.

This rearrangement joins TRBV5-1 to TRBJ1-6; D might be TRBD1 (5 bases). The CDR3 length is 15 residues. V was clipped by 0 bases and J by 9 bases, with 13 bases between them. Germline assignment: CDR1 SGHRS and CDR2 YFSETQ. Here the CDR3 DNA reads TGCGCCAGCAGCTTGGTGGCAGGGTCGGGTTCACCCCTCCACTTT. Its protein is CASSLVAGSGSPLHF.

The chain couples TRBV19 to TRBJ1-2; perhaps TRBD1 as D (6 bases). CDR1 is LNHDA and CDR2 is SQIVND in the germline V gene (reference sequence). Deletions cut 3 bases from V and 1 base from J, with 15 bases between. The CDR3 contains 16 residues. CDR3 nucleotide sequence: TGTGCCAGTAGTATCCTAGGACAGACCGTTAACTATGGCTACACCTTC. Translated: CASSILGQTVNYGYTF.

The chain's CDR3 is CASSLSISGSNRWETQYF. The CDR3 DNA follows: TGTGCCAGCAGTTTATCTATTAGCGGGAGTAATCGTTGGGAGACCCAGTACTTC. This sequence joins TRBV13 and TRBJ2-5, with 9 bases that match TRBD2. Germline trimming cut 6 bases from V and 5 bases from J; bases unmatched to any gene: 19. The germline CDR1 and CDR2 sequences are PRHDT and FYEKMQ (reference sequence). The CDR3 totals 18 residues.

The count of this clone is one. The V call is TRBV19, the J call TRBJ1-6; TRBD1 agrees at 7 bases. Germline V gene lookup returns CDR1 LNHDA and CDR2 SQIVND (reference sequence). With 3 bases clipped from V and 7 bases from J, the junction kept 3 bases outside the gene matches. The length of the CDR3 is 14 residues. The CDR3 protein is CASSIGTENSPLHF. The CDR3 region has the DNA TGTGCCAGTAGTATCGGGACAGAGAATTCACCCCTCCACTTT.

The chain uses TRBV5-4 and TRBJ2-7, with unresolved D. Germline CDR1 SGHNT, CDR2 YYREEE (reference sequence). Deletions cut 0 bases from V and 2 bases from J, with 9 bases between. This CDR3 has 14 residues. The CDR3 reads CASSLGANPYEQYF. In nucleotides, the CDR3 is TGTGCCAGCAGCTTGGGCGCCAACCCCTACGAGCAGTACTTC.

The chain is built from TRBV6-5 and TRBJ2-1; the D call may be TRBD1 or TRBD2 (6 bases each). V was trimmed by 8 bases and J by 11 bases, leaving 25 bases between them. Germline-derived CDR1 and CDR2 are MNHEY and SVGAGI. The CDR3 runs to 15 residues. The DNA for the CDR3 is TGTGCCAGCGCCAACCGGGGGCGGGATATTGCTAAGCAGTTCTTC. Protein sequence: CASANRGRDIAKQFF.

The chain joins TRBV5-4 to TRBJ2-1; TRBD2 is a possible D gene (6 bases). The CDR3 is 15 amino acids. Trimming removed 4 bases at V and 2 bases at J, with 13 bases between. The germline V gene has CDR1 SGHNT and CDR2 YYREEE (reference sequence). Here the CDR3 DNA reads TGTGCCAGCAGCGAGACTAGTAGGCCCTACAATGAGCAGTTCTTC. Translating it yields CASSETSRPYNEQFF.